This T cell receptor (beta chain) was identified in a study of shared clonotypes between healthy human individuals. The protocol was immunoSEQ multiplex PCR, while the TCRdb copy is restricted to in-frame clones and leaves out a portion. Among under 600,000 clones listed, roughly 95% were seen once. V was pared by 2 bases and J by 2 bases, with 13 bases between. CDR3 length: 15 amino acids. The germline gives CDR1 MDHEN, CDR2 SYDVKM. Specimen: naive CD4+ T cells sorted from blood. The sample's subset: CD45RA+ positively selected. The clonotype was recovered from a woman aged 25 to 39 in good health. The chain recombines TRBV28 with TRBJ2-7; perhaps TRBD1 as D (6 bases). CDR3 nucleotide sequence: TGTGCCAGCAGTTTAAACGCAGGGGAGACCTACGAGCAGTACTTC. This gives the protein CASSLNAGETYEQYF.